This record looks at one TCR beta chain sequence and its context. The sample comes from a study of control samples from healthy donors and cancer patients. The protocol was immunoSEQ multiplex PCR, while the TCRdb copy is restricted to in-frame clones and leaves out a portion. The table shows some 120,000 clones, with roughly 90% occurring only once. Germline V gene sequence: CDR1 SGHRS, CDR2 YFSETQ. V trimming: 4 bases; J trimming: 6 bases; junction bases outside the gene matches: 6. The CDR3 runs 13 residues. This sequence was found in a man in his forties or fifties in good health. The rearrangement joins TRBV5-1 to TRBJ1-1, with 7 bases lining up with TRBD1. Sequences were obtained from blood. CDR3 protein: CASSPRQGPEAFF. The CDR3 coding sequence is TGCGCCAGCAGCCCACGACAGGGTCCTGAAGCTTTCTTT.